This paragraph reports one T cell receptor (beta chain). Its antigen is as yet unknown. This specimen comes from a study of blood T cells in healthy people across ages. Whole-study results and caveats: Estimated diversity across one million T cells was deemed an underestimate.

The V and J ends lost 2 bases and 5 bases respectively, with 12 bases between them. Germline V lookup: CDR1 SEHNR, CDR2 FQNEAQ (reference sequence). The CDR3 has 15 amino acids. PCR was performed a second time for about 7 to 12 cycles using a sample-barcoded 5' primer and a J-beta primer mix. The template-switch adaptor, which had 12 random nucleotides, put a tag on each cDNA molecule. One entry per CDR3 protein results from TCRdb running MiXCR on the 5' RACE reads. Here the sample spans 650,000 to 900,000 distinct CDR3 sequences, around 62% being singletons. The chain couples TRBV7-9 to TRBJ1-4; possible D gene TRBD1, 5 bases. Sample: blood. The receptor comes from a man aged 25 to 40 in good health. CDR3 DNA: TGTGCCAGCAGCTTAAGCAGGGAACTGAATGAAAAACTGTTTTTT. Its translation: CASSLSRELNEKLFF.